Below, 8 T cell receptor beta chains from the same sample are listed, as sequenced in a study of blood T cell repertoires in COVID-19. TCRdb's copy holds only in-frame clones and misses some; the assay was immunoSEQ multiplex PCR. The table records about 160,000 clones, 70% to 90% of them present only once. The specimen was peripheral blood. Every receptor here comes from a woman aged 60-70 years with COVID-19, enrolled during active disease.

The chain's CDR3 is CASSREPTGNTEAFF. The DNA of the CDR3 is TGTGCCAGCAGCCGAGAACCGACAGGGAACACTGAAGCTTTCTTT. This sequence joins TRBV3-1 (or the pseudogene TRBV3-2) and TRBJ1-1; D may be TRBD1 (6 bases). CDR3 length equals 15 residues. Germline CDR1 and CDR2: LGHDT and YNNKEL (reference sequence). V was cut by 4 bases and J by 1 base, with 13 bases left in between.

The rearrangement uses TRBV20-1 and TRBJ2-7, with 9 bases fitting TRBD1. The germline gives CDR1 DFQATT, CDR2 SNEGSKA (reference sequence). This CDR3 comprises 15 residues. V was clipped by 3 bases and J by 3 bases; unmatched bases: 9. The CDR3 loop is CSASIPGQGNYEQYF. The CDR3 nucleotides read TGCAGTGCTAGTATACCGGGACAGGGTAACTACGAGCAGTACTTC.

This chain connects TRBV11-2 to TRBJ1-4; maybe TRBD1 (5 bases). The length of the CDR3 is 13 residues. With 2 bases removed from V and 8 bases from J, the gap between germline ends came to 9 bases. From germline, CDR1 is SGHAT and CDR2 FQNNGV. The DNA for the CDR3 is TGTGCCAGCAGCTTAAGGGGATGGGAAAAACTGTTTTTT. Translation: CASSLRGWEKLFF.

The CDR3 sequence is CASFLGRANYGYTF. The CDR3 nucleotides are TGTGCCAGCTTCCTTGGCAGGGCTAACTATGGCTACACCTTC. This rearrangement joins TRBV2 to TRBJ1-2, with TRBD1 as a possible D gene (5 bases). V gave up 8 bases and J gave up 0 bases, with 13 bases separating them. The CDR3 loop spans 14 amino acids. The germline CDR1 and CDR2 sequences are SNHLY and FYNNEI.

The chain has TRBV20-1 and TRBJ2-7; 11 bases are a match to TRBD1. CDR1 and CDR2 from the germline V gene are DFQATT and SNEGSKA (reference sequence). The ends lost 3 bases at V and 7 bases at J; junction bases unmatched: 11. The CDR3 consists of 15 residues. In nucleotides, the CDR3 is TGCAGTGCTAGTAATGACGGACAGGGGGCGCAAGAGCAGTACTTC. Residues: CSASNDGQGAQEQYF.

The chain combines TRBV7-8 with TRBJ2-7; TRBD2 is a possible D gene (6 bases). This CDR3 has 15 residues. V was clipped by 3 bases and J by 2 bases, with 14 bases between them. Germline V lookup: CDR1 SGHVS, CDR2 FQNEAQ. The CDR3 DNA reads TGTGCCAGCAGCTTGGGGACTGCCGGACCCTACGAGCAGTACTTC. It specifies CASSLGTAGPYEQYF.

The chain joins TRBV6-5 to TRBJ2-2, with a tentative D call TRBD1 (6 bases). V was clipped by 7 bases and J by 5 bases, with 14 bases between them. In germline, CDR1 is MNHEY, CDR2 SVGAGI. This CDR3 has 14 residues. The CDR3 reads CASTLQGLTGELFF. The CDR3 nucleotides are TGTGCCAGCACCTTGCAGGGGTTGACCGGGGAGCTGTTTTTT.

The chain uses TRBV7-9 and TRBJ1-3; D is undetermined. The length of the CDR3 is 15 residues. The V and J ends lost 0 bases and 4 bases respectively, with 10 bases between them. The germline CDR1 and CDR2 sequences are SEHNR and FQNEAQ (reference sequence). This CDR3 is CASSLARGNGNTIYF. As DNA, the CDR3 is TGTGCCAGCAGCTTAGCGCGGGGAAACGGAAACACCATATATTTT.